The sequence of this T cell receptor beta chain was determined in a study of STAT3 mutations in large granular lymphocyte leukemia. Profiling relied on immunoSEQ multiplex PCR, and the TCRdb table lists in-frame clones only, not all of them. The sample shows about 42,000 clones, about 81% of them seen only once. This clone was observed a handful of times. No antigen is known for it. Study-level results: Every T-cell large granular lymphocyte leukemia patient had at least one immunodominant TCR beta clonotype. Persisting codominant clonotypes may have hidden a small pathogenic clone. Treatment regimens differed across patients between samplings. Clonal expansion was inferred from samples taken at other timepoints.

V shed 1 base and J 5 bases; nucleotides not matched to a gene: 8. The CDR3 totals 16 residues. CDR1 is SEHNR, CDR2 FQNEAQ, per germline (reference sequence). The receptor was isolated from a human donor with T large granular lymphocyte leukemia. Some clones in this sample may be carry-over from other donors' samples. The sample taken for sequencing was PBMCs. The genes are TRBV7-9 and TRBJ2-1; 7 bases match TRBD1. CDR3 in amino acids: CASSLVPQGVNNEQFF. DNA for the CDR3: TGTGCCAGCAGCTTAGTCCCCCAGGGGGTTAACAATGAGCAGTTCTTC.